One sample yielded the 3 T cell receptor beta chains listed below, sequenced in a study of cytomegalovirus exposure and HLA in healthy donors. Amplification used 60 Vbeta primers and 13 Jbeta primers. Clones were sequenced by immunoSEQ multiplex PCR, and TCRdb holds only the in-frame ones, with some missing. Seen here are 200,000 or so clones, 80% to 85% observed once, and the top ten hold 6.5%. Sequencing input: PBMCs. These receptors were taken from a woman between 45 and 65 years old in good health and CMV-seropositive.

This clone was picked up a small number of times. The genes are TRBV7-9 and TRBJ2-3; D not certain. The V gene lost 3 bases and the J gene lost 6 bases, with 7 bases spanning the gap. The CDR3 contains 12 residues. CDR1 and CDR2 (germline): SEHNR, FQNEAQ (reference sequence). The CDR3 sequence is CASSFPEDTQYF. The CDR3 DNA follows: TGTGCCAGCAGCTTCCCCGAGGATACGCAGTATTTT.

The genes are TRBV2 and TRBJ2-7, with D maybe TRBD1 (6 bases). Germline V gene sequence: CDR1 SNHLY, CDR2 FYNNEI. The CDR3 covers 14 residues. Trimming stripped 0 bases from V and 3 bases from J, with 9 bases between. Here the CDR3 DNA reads TGTGCCAGCAGTGAAGCGGGACAAGACTACGAGCAGTACTTC. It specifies CASSEAGQDYEQYF.

The CDR3 DNA reads TGTGCCAGCAGTTTATACAGGGCAGGTCCGAATCAGCCCCAGCATTTT. Translated, it gives CASSLYRAGPNQPQHF. The chain is built from TRBV27 and TRBJ1-5, with D tentatively TRBD1 (6 bases). Looked up from germline, CDR1 is MNHEY and CDR2 is SMNVEV (reference sequence). The CDR3 covers 16 residues. V dropped 1 base and J dropped 4 bases, with 14 bases sitting between them.